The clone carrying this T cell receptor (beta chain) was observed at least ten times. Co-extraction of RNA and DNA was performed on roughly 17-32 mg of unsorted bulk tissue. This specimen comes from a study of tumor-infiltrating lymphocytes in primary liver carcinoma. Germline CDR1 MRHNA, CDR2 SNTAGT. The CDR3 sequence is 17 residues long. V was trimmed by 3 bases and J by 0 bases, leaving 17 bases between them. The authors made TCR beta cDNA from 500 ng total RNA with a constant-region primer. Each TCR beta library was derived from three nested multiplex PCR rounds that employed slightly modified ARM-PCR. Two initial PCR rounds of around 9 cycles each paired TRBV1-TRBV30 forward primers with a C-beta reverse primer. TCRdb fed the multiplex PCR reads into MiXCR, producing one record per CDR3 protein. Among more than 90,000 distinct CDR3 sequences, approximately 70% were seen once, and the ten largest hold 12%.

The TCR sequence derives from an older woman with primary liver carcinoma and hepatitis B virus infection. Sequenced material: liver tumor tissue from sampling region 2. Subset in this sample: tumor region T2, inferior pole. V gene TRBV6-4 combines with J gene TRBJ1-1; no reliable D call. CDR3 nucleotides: TGTGCCAGCAGTGATTCCGACCGAACTGGGTTGAACACTGAAGCTTTCTTT. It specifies CASSDSDRTGLNTEAFF.